These 29 T cell receptor beta chains were sequenced from one sample in a study of identical twins. TCRdb passed the 5' RACE reads through MiXCR, listing each CDR3 protein once. The profile shows 500,000 to 600,000 distinct CDR3 sequences, less than 25% of them singletons. These data were likewise used in another study, on T cells expressing NK-cell markers.

Sequencing was carried out using CD4+ T cells sorted from blood. Receptors were obtained from a woman aged 18-35 years in good health.

The chain couples TRBV15 to TRBJ2-3, with D unresolved. V lost 0 bases to trimming and J lost 8 bases, with 9 bases between them. This CDR3 spans 13 amino acids. Germline V CDR1 and CDR2: LNHNV, YYDKDF (reference sequence). CDR3 DNA sequence: TGTGCCACCAGCAGAGATATTGTTGGTACGCAGTATTTT. As protein: CATSRDIVGTQYF.

The chain is built from TRBV5-1 and TRBJ2-6; D possibly uses TRBD1 or TRBD2 (5 bases each). The V end lost 1 base, the J end lost 0 bases, and 11 bases lay between the germline ends. This CDR3 is built from 17 residues. Germline values: CDR1 SGHRS, CDR2 YFSETQ. As DNA, the CDR3 is TGCGCCAGCAGCTTGTCAGGGACCGCCTCTGGGGCCAACGTCCTGACTTTC. Protein: CASSLSGTASGANVLTF.

This sequence joins TRBV20-1 and TRBJ2-1, with D perhaps TRBD2 (6 bases). The CDR3 contains 11 residues. Per germline, CDR1 DFQATT and CDR2 SNEGSKA (reference sequence). CDR3 region: CSWAGYNEQFF. The CDR3 region has the DNA TGCAGCTGGGCGGGGTACAATGAGCAGTTCTTC.

This clonotype was detected many times. V gene TRBV29-1 combines with J gene TRBJ2-1, with D tentatively TRBD1 (7 bases). Germline V CDR1 and CDR2: SQVTM, ANQGSEA. The CDR3 sequence is 14 residues long. Trimming left V 4 bases short and J 3 bases short, with 13 bases between. The CDR3 here is CSVVPQGGYNEQFF. Written as DNA, the CDR3 is TGCAGCGTTGTCCCTCAGGGGGGCTACAATGAGCAGTTCTTC.

This clonotype was detected only a few times. The V gene is TRBV5-1, the J gene TRBJ2-5; no reliable D call. This CDR3 comprises 13 residues. Germline V gene sequence: CDR1 SGHRS, CDR2 YFSETQ. The V gene lost 4 bases and the J gene lost 2 bases, with 9 bases spanning the gap. As DNA, the CDR3 is TGCGCCAGCAGCCCCAACAGACAAGAGACCCAGTACTTC. This gives the protein CASSPNRQETQYF.

This clonotype has at least ten counts. V is TRBV5-6 and J is TRBJ1-2; a weak D match, TRBD1 (6 bases). Germline loops: CDR1 SGHDT, CDR2 YYEEEE. Trimming left V 2 bases short and J 3 bases short, with 11 bases between. The CDR3 spans 14 residues. The CDR3 DNA reads TGTGCCAGCAGCTTTCAACAGGGTGACTATGGCTACACCTTC. This gives the protein CASSFQQGDYGYTF. Filled out from reference TRBV5-6 and TRBJ1-2, the complete variable domain reads DAGVTQSPTHLIKTRGQQVTLRCSPKSGHDTVSWYQQALGQGPQFIFQYYEEEERQRGNFPDRFSGHQFPNYSSELNVNALLLGDSALYLCASSFQQGDYGYTFGSGTRLTVV.

This chain uses TRBV20-1 with TRBJ1-2; the D is unclear. This CDR3 has 12 amino acids. Trimming pared 5 bases from V and 6 bases from J, leaving 13 bases between. Germline CDR1 is DFQATT and CDR2 is SNEGSKA (reference sequence). For the CDR3, the DNA is TGCAGTGCTGGGCTGCACGACGATGGCTACACCTTC. Translated: CSAGLHDDGYTF.

The V call is TRBV7-2, the J call TRBJ2-5; unclear D gene. The CDR3 consists of 15 residues. Germline CDR1 and CDR2: SGHTA and FQGNSA. V was trimmed by 5 bases and J by 4 bases, leaving 17 bases between them. The CDR3 loop reads CASSRSGPSRETQYF. The CDR3 DNA follows: TGTGCCAGCAGCCGGTCCGGTCCTTCCCGAGAGACCCAGTACTTC.

This clonotype has more than one count but fewer than ten. The J gene is TRBJ2-7, the V gene TRBV10-3; D not resolved. CDR3 length: 12 amino acids. Per germline, CDR1 ENHRY and CDR2 SYGVKD. The V and J ends lost 10 bases and 2 bases respectively, with 12 bases between them. The CDR3 DNA reads as TGTGCCACCAGGTCCCCCCCCTACGAGCAGTACTTC. This sequence encodes CATRSPPYEQYF.

J is TRBJ1-3 and V is TRBV7-9; D remains ambiguous. Trimming removed 5 bases at V and 7 bases at J, with 12 bases between. CDR1 SEHNR and CDR2 FQNEAQ come from the germline V gene (reference sequence). The CDR3 spans 13 residues. Here the CDR3 DNA reads TGTGCCAGCAGCGGTGCCCAAAGGAACACCATATATTTT. This translates into CASSGAQRNTIYF.

The V call is TRBV20-1, the J call TRBJ1-5, with D possibly matching TRBD1 (5 bases). The CDR3 consists of 15 residues. Germline V gene sequence: CDR1 DFQATT, CDR2 SNEGSKA (reference sequence). Trimming took off 0 bases at V and 4 bases at J, with 13 bases between the two ends. CDR3: CSARDPQGGNQPQHF. CDR3 coding DNA: TGCAGTGCTAGAGATCCCCAGGGCGGAAATCAGCCCCAGCATTTT.

This clonotype came up a few times. The genes are TRBV5-1 and TRBJ2-7, with no clear D. The CDR3 consists of 14 residues. CDR1 and CDR2 (germline): SGHRS, YFSETQ. The V gene lost 0 bases and the J gene lost 5 bases, with 12 bases spanning the gap. In nucleotides, the CDR3 is TGCGCCAGCAGCTTGGGTGACACTATCGACGAGCAGTACTTC. Translating gives CASSLGDTIDEQYF.

This clonotype was detected only a few times. This sequence joins TRBV6-1 and TRBJ2-1; 13 positions match TRBD2. Germline trimming cut 6 bases from V and 6 bases from J; bases unmatched to any gene: 5. CDR3 length: 15 residues. Germline values: CDR1 MNHNS, CDR2 SASEGT. As DNA, the CDR3 is TGTGCCAGCAGCCTACTAGCGGGGGGGCTCAATGAGCAGTTCTTC. This gives the protein CASSLLAGGLNEQFF.

This clonotype showed up just a few times. V is TRBV6-2 or TRBV6-3 and J is TRBJ1-4, with TRBD1 as a possible D gene (5 bases). This CDR3 has 14 amino acids. V was shortened by 0 bases and J by 11 bases, with 13 bases between the two germline ends. In germline, CDR1 is MNHEY, CDR2 SVGEGT. CDR3 sequence: CASSYSTTERKLFF. CDR3 nucleotide sequence: TGTGCCAGCAGTTACTCGACGACAGAGCGGAAACTGTTTTTT.

The gene calls are TRBV6-1 and TRBJ1-1; possibly TRBD1 for D (6 bases). Germline CDR1 and CDR2: MNHNS and SASEGT. The CDR3 is made up of 13 amino acids. V lost 7 bases to trimming and J lost 4 bases, with 13 bases between them. CDR3 in amino acids: CASNTLQGTEAFF. The CDR3 DNA reads as TGTGCCAGCAATACCCTACAGGGCACTGAAGCTTTCTTT.

Only a few counts were recorded for this clonotype. The V gene is TRBV7-9, the J gene TRBJ1-6; D ambiguous. The CDR3 is 14 amino acids. Between the trimmed V and J ends, which lost 6 bases and 5 bases, there was a span of 11 bases. Germline loops: CDR1 SEHNR, CDR2 FQNEAQ (reference sequence). CDR3 nucleotides: TGTGCCAGCAGAGGCAGGCTAAATAATTCACCCCTCCACTTT. It yields the protein CASRGRLNNSPLHF.

The CDR3 spells CATSGGTLNQPQHF. As DNA, the CDR3 is TGTGCCACCAGCGGAGGGACACTTAATCAGCCCCAGCATTTT. The chain combines TRBV15 with TRBJ1-5; D might be TRBD1 (6 bases). The CDR3 length is 14 residues. V shed 5 bases and J shed 4 bases, with 12 bases lying between them. Germline V gene sequence: CDR1 LNHNV, CDR2 YYDKDF (reference sequence).

The chain employs TRBV20-1 and TRBJ2-1; TRBD2 might be the D (5 bases). Germline V gene data show CDR1 as DFQATT and CDR2 as SNEGSKA (reference sequence). The CDR3 spans 13 residues. V lost 2 bases and J 7 bases, leaving 12 bases between the germline ends. This chain's CDR3 is CSARPAVVNEQFF. The CDR3 DNA is TGCAGTGCTAGACCAGCGGTGGTAAATGAGCAGTTCTTC.

The genes are TRBV7-3 and TRBJ2-3; D is uncertain. Trimming cost V 5 bases and J 4 bases, with 13 bases left between them. Germline V lookup: CDR1 SGHTA, CDR2 FQGTGA. The CDR3 extends over 14 amino acids. In nucleotides, the CDR3 is TGTGCCAGCAGCCTCCGACACCAGTCAGATACGCAGTATTTT. Its protein product is CASSLRHQSDTQYF.

This clonotype showed up many times. The CDR3 coding sequence is TGTGCCAGCAGCTCCAGGCTTGGTGGCAATCAGCCCCAGCATTTT. It yields the protein CASSSRLGGNQPQHF. This chain connects TRBV5-6 to TRBJ1-5; no firm D call. The CDR3 contains 15 residues. Germline CDR1 SGHDT, CDR2 YYEEEE. The V end was cut by 3 bases, the J end by 2 bases, with 12 bases between.

This clonotype appeared a few times. The chain employs TRBV20-1 and TRBJ2-3, with 7 positions matching TRBD1. Germline V lookup: CDR1 DFQATT, CDR2 SNEGSKA (reference sequence). V trimming: 6 bases; J trimming: 4 bases; junction bases outside the gene matches: 10. The CDR3 loop spans 14 amino acids. Written as DNA, the CDR3 is TGCAGTGCCCAACGGACTGACAGGGCAGATACGCAGTATTTT. This encodes CSAQRTDRADTQYF.

This clonotype was counted once. The chain couples TRBV5-1 to TRBJ1-4; TRBD1 agrees at 12 bases. The V and J ends lost 4 bases and 7 bases, in that order; junction bases with no gene match: 5. CDR1 is SGHRS, CDR2 YFSETQ, per germline. This CDR3 comprises 15 residues. The CDR3 region has the DNA TGCGCCAGCAGCCGGGACAGGGGGCGCGGTGAAAAACTGTTTTTT. Amino acid sequence: CASSRDRGRGEKLFF. The full variable domain, in which reference TRBV5-1 and TRBJ1-4 provide the parts outside the CDR3, is KAGVTQTPRYLIKTRGQQVTLSCSPISGHRSVSWYQQTPGQGLQFLFEYFSETQRNKGNFPGRFSGRQFSNSRSEMNVSTLELGDSALYLCASSRDRGRGEKLFFGSGTQLSVL.

This clonotype came up many times. This rearrangement joins TRBV4-2 to TRBJ2-3; no clear D. The CDR3 has 17 amino acids. The ends were cut back, 1 base at V and 2 bases at J, with 16 bases in the middle. CDR1 is LGHNA and CDR2 is YNFKEQ in the germline V gene. CDR3 sequence: CASSQAQALRSTDTQYF. The CDR3 DNA follows: TGTGCCAGCAGCCAAGCGCAGGCCCTCCGCTCCACAGATACGCAGTATTTT.

This clonotype was recorded a few times. The rearrangement joins TRBV14 to TRBJ2-7, with 7 bases identical to TRBD1. This CDR3 has 15 amino acids. After removal of 4 bases from V and 5 bases from J, the junction contained 11 bases not matched to a gene. Germline V lookup: CDR1 SGHDN, CDR2 FVKESK. CDR3 amino acids: CASSRHRDRVNEQYF. The CDR3 DNA sequence: TGTGCCAGCAGCCGCCACCGGGACAGAGTTAACGAGCAGTACTTC.

A few counts support this clonotype. This rearrangement joins TRBV5-1 to TRBJ2-2; tentatively, D is TRBD1 (5 bases). The CDR3 loop spans 17 amino acids. CDR1 and CDR2 (germline): SGHRS, YFSETQ. V lost 0 bases, J lost 10 bases, and 22 bases lay in between. The CDR3 sequence is CASSLGQIVGRAVELFF. DNA of the CDR3: TGCGCCAGCAGCTTGGGACAGATAGTTGGTAGGGCGGTGGAGCTGTTTTTT.

The chain recombines TRBV6-1 with TRBJ2-7; D uncertain. The CDR3 spans 14 residues. Germline V gene lookup returns CDR1 MNHNS and CDR2 SASEGT. V lost 8 bases to trimming and J lost 0 bases, with 14 bases between them. The CDR3 reads CASSSSGNSYEQYF. CDR3 nucleotides: TGTGCCAGCTCCTCGAGTGGGAACTCCTACGAGCAGTACTTC.

V usage is TRBV20-1 and J usage is TRBJ1-2; D not certain. CDR1 is DFQATT, CDR2 SNEGSKA, per germline (reference sequence). The CDR3 contains 15 residues. Trimming cost V 2 bases and J 4 bases, with 17 bases left between them. In nucleotides, the CDR3 is TGCAGTGCTAGACCCGGAGCGGCTACGTCCTATGGCTACACCTTC. Encoded protein: CSARPGAATSYGYTF.

This clonotype was observed a few times. The chain recombines TRBV12-3 or TRBV12-4 with TRBJ2-3, with D maybe TRBD1 (6 bases). This CDR3 is 15 amino acids long. V was pared by 3 bases and J by 2 bases, with 12 bases between. This CDR3 is CASSFTGRNTDTQYF. CDR3 DNA: TGTGCCAGCAGTTTCACAGGGAGAAACACAGATACGCAGTATTTT.

The rearrangement uses TRBV20-1 and TRBJ1-1; D is unresolved. The CDR3 covers 10 residues. Trimming removed 6 bases from V and 7 bases from J, with 9 bases in between. CDR1 is DFQATT, CDR2 SNEGSKA, per germline (reference sequence). The CDR3 region is CSAQEGEAFF. DNA of the CDR3: TGCAGTGCCCAAGAGGGTGAAGCTTTCTTT.